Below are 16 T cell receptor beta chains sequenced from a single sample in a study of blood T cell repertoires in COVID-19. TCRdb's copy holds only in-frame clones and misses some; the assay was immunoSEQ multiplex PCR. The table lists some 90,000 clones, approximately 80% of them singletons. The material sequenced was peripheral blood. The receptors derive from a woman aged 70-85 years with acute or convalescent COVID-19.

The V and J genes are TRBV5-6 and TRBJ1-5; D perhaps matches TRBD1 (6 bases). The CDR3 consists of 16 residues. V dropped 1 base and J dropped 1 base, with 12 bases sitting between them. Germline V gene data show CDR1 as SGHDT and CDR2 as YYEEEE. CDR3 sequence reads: CASSLFRGASNQPQHF. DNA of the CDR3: TGTGCCAGCAGCTTGTTTCGGGGGGCAAGCAATCAGCCCCAGCATTTT. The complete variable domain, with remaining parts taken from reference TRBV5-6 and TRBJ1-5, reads DAGVTQSPTHLIKTRGQQVTLRCSPKSGHDTVSWYQQALGQGPQFIFQYYEEEERQRGNFPDRFSGHQFPNYSSELNVNALLLGDSALYLCASSLFRGASNQPQHFGDGTRLSIL.

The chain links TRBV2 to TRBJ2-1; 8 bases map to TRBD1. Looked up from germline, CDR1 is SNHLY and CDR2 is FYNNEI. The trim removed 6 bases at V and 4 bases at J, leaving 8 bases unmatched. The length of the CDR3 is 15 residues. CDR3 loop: CASSQGQGTYNEQFF. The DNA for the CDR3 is TGTGCCAGCAGCCAAGGACAGGGTACATACAATGAGCAGTTCTTC.

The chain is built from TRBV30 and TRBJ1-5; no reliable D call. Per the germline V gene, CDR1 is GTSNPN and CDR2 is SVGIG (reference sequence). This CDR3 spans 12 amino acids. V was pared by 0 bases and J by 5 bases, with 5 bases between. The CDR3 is CAWSVLYQPQHF. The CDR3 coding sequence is TGTGCCTGGAGTGTACTCTATCAGCCCCAGCATTTT.

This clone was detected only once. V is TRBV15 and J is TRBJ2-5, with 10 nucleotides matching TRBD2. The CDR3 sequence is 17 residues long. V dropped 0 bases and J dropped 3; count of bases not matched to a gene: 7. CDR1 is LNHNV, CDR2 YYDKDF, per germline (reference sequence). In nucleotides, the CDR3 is TGTGCCACCAGCAGAGATCCCCTAGCGGGGGTAAAAGAGACCCAGTACTTC. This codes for CATSRDPLAGVKETQYF.

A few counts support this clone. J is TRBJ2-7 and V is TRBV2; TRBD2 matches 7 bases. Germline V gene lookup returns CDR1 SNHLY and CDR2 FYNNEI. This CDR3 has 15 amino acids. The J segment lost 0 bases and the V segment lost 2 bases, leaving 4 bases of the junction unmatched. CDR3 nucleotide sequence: TGTGCCAGCAGTGAATGGGCGGGAGACTCCTACGAGCAGTACTTC. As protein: CASSEWAGDSYEQYF.

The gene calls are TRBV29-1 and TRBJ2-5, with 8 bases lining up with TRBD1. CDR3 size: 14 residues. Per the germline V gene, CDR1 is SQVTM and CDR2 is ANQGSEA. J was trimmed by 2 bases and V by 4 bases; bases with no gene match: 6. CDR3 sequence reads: CSVAQGVKQETQYF. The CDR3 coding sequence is TGCAGCGTTGCACAGGGGGTCAAGCAAGAGACCCAGTACTTC.

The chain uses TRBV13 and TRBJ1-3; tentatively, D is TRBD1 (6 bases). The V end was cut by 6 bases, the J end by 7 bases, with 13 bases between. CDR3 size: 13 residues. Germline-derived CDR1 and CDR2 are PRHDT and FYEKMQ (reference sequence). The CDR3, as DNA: TGTGCCAGCAGTTTCACAGGGAAGAACACCATATATTTT. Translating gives CASSFTGKNTIYF.

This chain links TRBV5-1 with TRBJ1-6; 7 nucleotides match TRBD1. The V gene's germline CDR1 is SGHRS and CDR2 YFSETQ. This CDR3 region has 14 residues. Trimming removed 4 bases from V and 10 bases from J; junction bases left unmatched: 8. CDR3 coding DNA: TGCGCCAGCAGCACGACAGGGTCCGGATCACCCCTCCACTTT. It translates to CASSTTGSGSPLHF. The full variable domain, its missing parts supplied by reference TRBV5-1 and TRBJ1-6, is KAGVTQTPRYLIKTRGQQVTLSCSPISGHRSVSWYQQTPGQGLQFLFEYFSETQRNKGNFPGRFSGRQFSNSRSEMNVSTLELGDSALYLCASSTTGSGSPLHFGNGTRLTVT.

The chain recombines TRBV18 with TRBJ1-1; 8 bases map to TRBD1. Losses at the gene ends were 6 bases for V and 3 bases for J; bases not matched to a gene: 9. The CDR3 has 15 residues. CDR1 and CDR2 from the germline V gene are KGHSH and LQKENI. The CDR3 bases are TGTGCCAGCTCTCAAGACAGGGGAGGAGACACTGAAGCTTTCTTT. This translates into CASSQDRGGDTEAFF.

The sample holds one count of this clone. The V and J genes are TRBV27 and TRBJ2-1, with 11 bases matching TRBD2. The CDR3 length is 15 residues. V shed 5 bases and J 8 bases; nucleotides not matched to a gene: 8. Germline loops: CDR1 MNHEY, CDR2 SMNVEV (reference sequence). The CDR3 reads CASSPLAGGPDEQFF. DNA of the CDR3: TGTGCCAGCAGTCCCTTAGCGGGGGGGCCCGATGAGCAGTTCTTC.

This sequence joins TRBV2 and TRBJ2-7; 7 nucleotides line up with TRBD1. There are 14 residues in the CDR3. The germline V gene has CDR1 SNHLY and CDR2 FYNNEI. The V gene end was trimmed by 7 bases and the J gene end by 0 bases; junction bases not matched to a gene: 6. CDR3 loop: CASNKGQRSYEQYF. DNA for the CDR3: TGTGCCAGCAATAAGGGACAGCGCTCCTACGAGCAGTACTTC.

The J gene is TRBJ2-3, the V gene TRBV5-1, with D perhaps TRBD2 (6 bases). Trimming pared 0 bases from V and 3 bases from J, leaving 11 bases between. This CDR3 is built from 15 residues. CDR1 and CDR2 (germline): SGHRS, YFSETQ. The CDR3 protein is CASSLVATRTDTQYF. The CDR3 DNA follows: TGCGCCAGCAGCTTGGTTGCGACTAGGACAGATACGCAGTATTTT. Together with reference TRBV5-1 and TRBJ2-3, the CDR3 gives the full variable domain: KAGVTQTPRYLIKTRGQQVTLSCSPISGHRSVSWYQQTPGQGLQFLFEYFSETQRNKGNFPGRFSGRQFSNSRSEMNVSTLELGDSALYLCASSLVATRTDTQYFGPGTRLTVL.

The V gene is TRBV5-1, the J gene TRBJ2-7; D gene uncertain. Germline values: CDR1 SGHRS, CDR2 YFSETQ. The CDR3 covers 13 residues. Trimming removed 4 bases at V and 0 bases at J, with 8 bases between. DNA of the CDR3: TGCGCCAGCAGCATACAGAGCTCCTACGAGCAGTACTTC. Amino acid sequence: CASSIQSSYEQYF.

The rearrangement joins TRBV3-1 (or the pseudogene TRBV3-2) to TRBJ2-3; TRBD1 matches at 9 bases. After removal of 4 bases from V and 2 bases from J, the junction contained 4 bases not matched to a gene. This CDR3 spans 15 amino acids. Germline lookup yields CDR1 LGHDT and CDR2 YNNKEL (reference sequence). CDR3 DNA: TGTGCCAGCAGCCCCCGGACAGGGGTCACAGATACGCAGTATTTT. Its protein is CASSPRTGVTDTQYF.

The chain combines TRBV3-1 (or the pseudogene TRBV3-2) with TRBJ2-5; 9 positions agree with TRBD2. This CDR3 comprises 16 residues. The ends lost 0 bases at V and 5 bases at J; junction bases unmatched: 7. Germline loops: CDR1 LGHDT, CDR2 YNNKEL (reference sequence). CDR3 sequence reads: CASSQEWRGGQETQYF. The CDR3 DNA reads TGTGCCAGCAGCCAAGAATGGCGGGGGGGTCAGGAGACCCAGTACTTC.

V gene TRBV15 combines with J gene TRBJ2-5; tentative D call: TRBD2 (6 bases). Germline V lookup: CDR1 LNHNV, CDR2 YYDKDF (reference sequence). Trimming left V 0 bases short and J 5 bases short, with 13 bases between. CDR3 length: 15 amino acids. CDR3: CATSRDGLAPETQYF. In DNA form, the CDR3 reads TGTGCCACCAGCAGAGATGGGCTAGCGCCGGAGACCCAGTACTTC.